The 9 T cell receptor beta chains in this list originate from one sample, sequenced in a study of cytotoxic CD8 clonotypes in ibrutinib-treated CLL. Clones were read by immunoSEQ multiplex PCR, and TCRdb kept only the in-frame ones, dropping some. The profile shows approximately 150,000 clones, roughly four fifths of them singletons. The material was PBMCs, obtained after 24 months of ibrutinib treatment. These receptors were collected from a human donor with chronic lymphocytic leukemia.

The chain links TRBV29-1 to TRBJ1-2, with a weak D call TRBD1 (6 bases). Germline assignment: CDR1 SQVTM and CDR2 ANQGSEA. V lost 0 bases, J lost 0 bases, and 11 bases lay in between. This CDR3 is built from 15 residues. This CDR3 is CSVEDLRTANYGYTF. CDR3 coding DNA: TGCAGCGTTGAAGATTTAAGGACAGCTAACTATGGCTACACCTTC.

This chain connects TRBV2 to TRBJ1-6; D is possibly TRBD1 (5 bases). CDR3 length: 13 residues. CDR1 SNHLY and CDR2 FYNNEI come from the germline V gene. V dropped 9 bases and J dropped 10 bases, with 16 bases sitting between them. The CDR3 protein is CARGEHEGSPLHF. The CDR3 DNA follows: TGTGCCAGGGGGGAGCACGAGGGCTCACCCCTCCACTTT.

This clone was recorded only once. V gene TRBV5-5 combines with J gene TRBJ1-5; maybe TRBD1 (5 bases). With 4 bases removed from V and 2 bases from J, the gap between germline ends came to 16 bases. CDR3 length: 16 residues. Germline V gene lookup returns CDR1 SGHKS and CDR2 YYEKEE (reference sequence). The CDR3 sequence: CASSPRGGFGNQPQHF. The CDR3 bases are TGTGCCAGCAGCCCACGGGGGGGATTCGGCAATCAGCCCCAGCATTTT.

The genes are TRBV16 and TRBJ1-5; D is undetermined. The CDR3 spans 15 residues. With 7 bases removed from V and 7 bases from J, the gap between germline ends came to 20 bases. The germline gives CDR1 KGHSY, CDR2 FQNENV. As DNA, the CDR3 is TGTGCCAGCACCCTAGGGTTTAAGGAAACACAGCCCCAGCATTTT. Protein sequence: CASTLGFKETQPQHF.

The rearrangement links TRBV19 to TRBJ1-1, with 8 bases lining up with TRBD1. The CDR3 loop spans 14 amino acids. The V and J ends lost 9 bases and 0 bases, in that order; junction bases with no gene match: 6. Looked up from germline, CDR1 is LNHDA and CDR2 is SQIVND (reference sequence). Here the CDR3 DNA reads TGTGCCAGCTGGAGACAGGGGATGAACACTGAAGCTTTCTTT. Encoded protein: CASWRQGMNTEAFF.

The V call is TRBV7-3, the J call TRBJ2-1; D remains ambiguous. With 1 base removed from V and 5 bases from J, the gap between germline ends came to 6 bases. The germline V gene encodes CDR1 SGHTA and CDR2 FQGTGA. The CDR3 covers 13 residues. CDR3 residues: CASSLSIDNEQFF. CDR3 nucleotide sequence: TGTGCCAGCAGCTTAAGCATAGACAATGAGCAGTTCTTC.

This sequence joins TRBV7-9 and TRBJ2-7; D is unresolved. Germline-derived CDR1 and CDR2 are SEHNR and FQNEAQ (reference sequence). The CDR3 extends over 11 amino acids. Trimming pared 1 base from V and 5 bases from J, leaving 3 bases between. The CDR3 here is CASSLGDEQYF. CDR3 DNA: TGTGCCAGCAGCTTAGGTGACGAGCAGTACTTC.

The V and J genes are TRBV28 and TRBJ2-6; D unclear. Germline V lookup: CDR1 MDHEN, CDR2 SYDVKM. CDR3 length: 14 amino acids. Deletions cut 4 bases from V and 2 bases from J, with 6 bases between. The CDR3 nucleotides are TGTGCCAGCAGTTCGCCGCCTGGGGCCAACGTCCTGACTTTC. This gives the protein CASSSPPGANVLTF.

CDR3 DNA: TGTGCCTGGAGTCCTTGGCAGGGGACTAATGAAAAACTGTTTTTT. Protein sequence: CAWSPWQGTNEKLFF. V gene TRBV30 combines with J gene TRBJ1-4; the D gene is possibly TRBD1 (6 bases). CDR1 GTSNPN and CDR2 SVGIG come from the germline V gene (reference sequence). This CDR3 region has 15 residues. The V and J ends lost 2 bases and 2 bases respectively, with 12 bases between them.